This paragraph reports one TCR beta chain. At least ten counts were recorded for this clonotype. Its cognate antigen has yet to be identified. Qualities for individual bases were not recorded, and no much larger clone is one base off. This specimen comes from a study of breast tumors, draining lymph nodes, adjacent tissues (dated by TCRdb to 2016 to 2017). For the wider study: Breast cancer patients provided tumor, adjacent nontumor tissue and axillary lymph nodes, and the study compared the TCR beta repertoires across these three sources. In human breast cancer, the study set out to evaluate how tumor, surrounding tissue and draining lymph node repertoires relate to one another and whether T cells may move between these sites.

Paper-wide results and their limitations: The data were considered consistent with the idea that most tumor T cells come from the lymph node and then expand in tumor tissue. The study presented the conclusion that tumor T cells originate in lymph nodes as consistent with a hypothesis, not as something directly demonstrated. Tumors showed preferential V and J gene usage, and their T-cell repertoire diversity fell below that of lymph nodes yet above that of nontumor tissue. Tumor and nontumor tissue repertoires were found to be significantly more similar in luminal-like than in basal-like breast cancer.

Sequencing used an Illumina HiSeq 2000. TCR beta chain libraries were generated through multiplex PCR amplification. The amplified TCR beta chain products were analyzed by high-throughput sequencing. TCRdb reran the public reads through fastp at Q25 and MiXCR, keeping productive beta chains. Entries are consolidated by CDR3 protein sequence, retaining the most common genes and DNA. In all, the sample holds around 130,000 distinct CDR3 sequences, and approximately 30% of those were seen once. The ten top clones hold roughly 2.2% of the sample. The junction carries 11 bases between V and J, which are trimmed by 6 bases and 3 bases respectively. From its cysteine to its phenylalanine, the CDR3 spans 12 amino acids. Only the CDR3 part of the read is kept: 36 bases, read in frame from the first base. CDR1 and CDR2 (DFQATT, SNEGSKA) derive from the germline V gene (reference sequence). The axillary draining lymph nodes of breast cancer patients were the source of the lymph node samples.

This receptor was identified in a female donor with breast cancer. Some clones in this sample may be carry-over from other donors' samples. Sequenced material: axillary lymph node tissue. The rearrangement combines TRBV20-1 with TRBJ1-2; TRBD1 is possibly the D segment (5 matching bases). The CDR3 region: CSARGEDYGYTF. The DNA is as follows: TGCAGTGCCCGAGGGGAGGACTATGGCTACACCTTC.